Each of the 30 T cell receptor beta chains below was sequenced from the same sample in a study of shared clonotypes between healthy human individuals. Sequencing was performed with immunoSEQ multiplex PCR; in TCRdb, only in-frame clones are kept and a portion is missing. The data hold some 530,000 clones, with around 80% observed a single time. Sample: PBMCs. The receptors derive from a woman aged 40 to 49 in good health. Some clones in this sample may be carry-over from other donors' samples.

The chain uses TRBV27 and TRBJ2-7; D unclear. V lost 3 bases and J 0 bases, leaving 3 bases between the germline ends. The germline gives CDR1 MNHEY, CDR2 SMNVEV (reference sequence). This CDR3 spans 12 amino acids. CDR3 region: CASSLSSYEQYF. The CDR3, as DNA: TGTGCCAGCAGTTTGAGCTCCTACGAGCAGTACTTC.

J is TRBJ2-7 and V is TRBV7-2; weak D call: TRBD2 (6 bases). There are 17 residues in the CDR3. Trimming shortened V by 4 bases and J by 2 bases, and 21 bases separated the two germline ends. The germline V gene encodes CDR1 SGHTA and CDR2 FQGNSA. The CDR3 nucleotides read TGTGCCAGCAGCTCCAGCGGGTGGGGGAGAAGGGCCTACGAGCAGTACTTC. Amino acids: CASSSSGWGRRAYEQYF.

The V call is TRBV5-4, the J call TRBJ2-5; D perhaps matches TRBD1 (5 bases). The V end was cut by 0 bases, the J end by 2 bases, with 11 bases between. The germline V gene encodes CDR1 SGHNT and CDR2 YYREEE (reference sequence). This CDR3 comprises 15 residues. CDR3 bases: TGTGCCAGCAGCTTGGGGGGCGACCTGCAAGAGACCCAGTACTTC. It specifies CASSLGGDLQETQYF.

The chain carries TRBV19 and TRBJ1-5, with D perhaps matching TRBD1 (5 bases). There are 14 residues in the CDR3. Trimming removed 6 bases at V and 7 bases at J, with 16 bases between. The germline V gene has CDR1 LNHDA and CDR2 SQIVND (reference sequence). For the CDR3, the DNA is TGTGCCAGTAGCAGGTCAGGGATTCGACAGCCCCAGCATTTT. Encoded protein: CASSRSGIRQPQHF.

V gene TRBV29-1 combines with J gene TRBJ2-3, with 11 bases identical to TRBD2. Germline V gives CDR1 SQVTM, CDR2 ANQGSEA. CDR3 length equals 14 residues. The V and J ends lost 5 bases and 6 bases, in that order; junction bases with no gene match: 7. In nucleotides, the CDR3 is TGCAGCGTTTCTACTAGCGGGAGTGGTGATACGCAGTATTTT. Its translation: CSVSTSGSGDTQYF.

V usage is TRBV7-6 and J usage is TRBJ1-3; tentatively, D is TRBD1 (5 bases). V was cut by 4 bases and J by 2 bases, with 18 bases left in between. Germline V gives CDR1 SGHVS, CDR2 FNYEAQ. This CDR3 has 17 amino acids. The CDR3 bases are TGTGCCAGCAGCTCCCCGTACCGGGGGAACACTGGAAACACCATATATTTT. This gives the protein CASSSPYRGNTGNTIYF.

Turning to this clone: Other nucleotide sequences in the sample specify the same CDR3. For the CDR3, the DNA is TGTGCCAGCAGCCCCATGCTAGCCAGCTCCTACGAGCAGTACTTC. Its protein is CASSPMLASSYEQYF. The chain carries TRBV27 and TRBJ2-7; D perhaps matches TRBD2 (5 bases). V was clipped by 6 bases and J by 0 bases, with 15 bases between them. The germline V gene has CDR1 MNHEY and CDR2 SMNVEV (reference sequence). The CDR3 is 15 amino acids.

This clone was observed once. The V gene is TRBV5-1, the J gene TRBJ1-2; 8 nucleotides agree with TRBD1. The CDR3 has 17 residues. CDR1 and CDR2 from the germline V gene are SGHRS and YFSETQ. V gave up 4 bases and J gave up 7 bases; unmatched junction bases: 18. CDR3 bases: TGCGCCAGCAGCACATCTACCGGGACAGGTTCTCTTATTGGCTACACCTTC. Translated, it gives CASSTSTGTGSLIGYTF.

This rearrangement joins TRBV7-3 to TRBJ2-5, with 11 bases lining up with TRBD2. The germline V gene encodes CDR1 SGHTA and CDR2 FQGTGA. CDR3 length: 13 amino acids. J gave up 5 bases and V 5 bases, and 1 base lay outside the gene matches. The CDR3 loop reads CASSTSGSETQYF. The CDR3, as DNA: TGTGCCAGCAGCACTAGCGGGAGCGAGACCCAGTACTTC.

This rearrangement joins TRBV6-1 to TRBJ2-1, with 9 bases aligning to TRBD1. CDR3 size: 13 residues. Trimming removed 5 bases from V and 7 bases from J; junction bases left unmatched: 3. The germline gives CDR1 MNHNS, CDR2 SASEGT. As DNA, the CDR3 is TGTGCCAGCAGTTGGACAGGGGCGAATGAGCAGTTCTTC. This encodes CASSWTGANEQFF.

J is TRBJ2-5 and V is TRBV9; 9 bases agree with TRBD2. The CDR3 has 16 amino acids. Germline V gives CDR1 SGDLS, CDR2 YYNGEE. Trimming took 0 bases from V and 4 from J; bases not matched to a gene: 7. DNA for the CDR3: TGTGCCAGCAGCGTAGATCCGAGCGGGAGGCCAGAGACCCAGTACTTC. As protein: CASSVDPSGRPETQYF.

The rearrangement links TRBV21-1 to TRBJ2-1; the table's TRBD1 call for D was not verified on the DNA. TRBV21-1 is flagged as a pseudogene. This CDR3 spans 17 amino acids. The CDR3 protein is CASRPRQGPVTIGEQFF. The CDR3 nucleotides are TGTGCCAGCAGGCCACGACAGGGTCCCGTTACAATCGGTGAGCAGTTCTTC.

The genes are TRBV19 and TRBJ1-5, with no clear D. The CDR3 is 14 residues long. CDR1 and CDR2 (germline): LNHDA, SQIVND (reference sequence). The V end lost 6 bases, the J end lost 3 bases, and 12 bases lay between the germline ends. CDR3 amino acids: CASRRVSANQPQHF. In DNA form, the CDR3 reads TGTGCCAGTAGAAGGGTGAGTGCCAATCAGCCCCAGCATTTT. Complete variable domain (other parts from reference TRBV19 and TRBJ1-5): DGGITQSPKYLFRKEGQNVTLSCEQNLNHDAMYWYRQDPGQGLRLIYYSQIVNDFQKGDIAEGYSVSREKKESFPLTVTSAQKNPTAFYLCASRRVSANQPQHFGDGTRLSIL.

Points on this clone: Other DNA sequences of this sample code for an identical CDR3. The V gene is TRBV5-1, the J gene TRBJ2-5, with 11 bases that match TRBD2. Per the germline V gene, CDR1 is SGHRS and CDR2 is YFSETQ. Trimming cost V 0 bases and J 4 bases; bases outside gene matches: 2. The length of the CDR3 is 15 residues. The CDR3 is CASSLGLAGRETQYF. In DNA, the CDR3 is TGCGCCAGCAGCTTGGGACTAGCGGGAAGAGAGACCCAGTACTTC.

The gene calls are TRBV9 and TRBJ2-3; 14 positions agree with TRBD2. The V gene's germline CDR1 is SGDLS and CDR2 YYNGEE. The trim removed 3 bases at V and 4 bases at J, leaving 7 bases unmatched. The CDR3 spans 17 residues. CDR3 amino acids: CASSGGGLAGGADTQYF. DNA of the CDR3: TGTGCCAGCAGCGGGGGTGGACTAGCGGGAGGTGCAGATACGCAGTATTTT.

V usage is TRBV6-4 and J usage is TRBJ2-1; D unresolved. Germline loops: CDR1 MRHNA, CDR2 SNTAGT. V was trimmed by 2 bases and J by 2 bases, leaving 10 bases between them. This CDR3 region has 15 residues. This chain's CDR3 is CASSDELQPYNEQFF. The CDR3 nucleotides read TGTGCCAGCAGTGACGAGCTTCAGCCCTACAATGAGCAGTTCTTC.

The V gene is TRBV2, the J gene TRBJ2-2; the match to TRBD1 covers 8 bases. Germline lookup yields CDR1 SNHLY and CDR2 FYNNEI. The trim removed 10 bases at V and 4 bases at J, leaving 11 bases unmatched. This CDR3 has 15 residues. CDR3 loop: CATGTGSLSTGELFF. As DNA, the CDR3 is TGTGCCACCGGGACAGGTTCTCTCTCCACCGGGGAGCTGTTTTTT.

V gene TRBV4-1 combines with J gene TRBJ2-2; the D gene is possibly TRBD2 (5 bases). The CDR3 is 15 amino acids. The germline V and J ends were trimmed by 1 base and 1 base, with 7 bases remaining between them. Germline assignment: CDR1 MGHRA and CDR2 YSYEKL. In DNA form, the CDR3 reads TGCGCCAGCAGCCAAGCTCGGGGGAACACCGGGGAGCTGTTTTTT. Translation: CASSQARGNTGELFF.

This CDR3 is CASSEFQLNEKLFF. The CDR3 DNA reads as TGTGCCAGCAGTGAATTCCAGCTTAATGAAAAACTGTTTTTT. V and J are TRBV6-1 and TRBJ1-4, with D hard to call. Trimming shortened V by 2 bases and J by 4 bases, and 8 bases separated the two germline ends. CDR1 and CDR2 from the germline V gene are MNHNS and SASEGT. This CDR3 has 14 residues.

In DNA form, the CDR3 reads TGTGCCAGCAGTGAATACGGACTAGCGGGAGCCGGGGAGCTGTTTTTT. Its protein product is CASSEYGLAGAGELFF. The chain recombines TRBV6-1 with TRBJ2-2, with 13 bases identical to TRBD2. The CDR3 has 16 amino acids. V lost 2 bases, J lost 6 bases, and 3 bases stayed unmatched. The germline V gene has CDR1 MNHNS and CDR2 SASEGT.

The chain is built from TRBV11-2 and TRBJ2-2, with D maybe TRBD2 (6 bases). V was trimmed by 1 base and J by 4 bases, leaving 13 bases between them. The CDR3 runs to 16 residues. Germline V lookup: CDR1 SGHAT, CDR2 FQNNGV. Written as DNA, the CDR3 is TGTGCCAGCAGCTTAGTGGGGCGGGGTCGCACCGGGGAGCTGTTTTTT. It translates to CASSLVGRGRTGELFF. Combining the CDR3 with reference TRBV11-2 and TRBJ2-2 gives the whole variable domain EAGVAQSPRYKIIEKRQSVAFWCNPISGHATLYWYQQILGQGPKLLIQFQNNGVVDDSQLPKDRFSAERLKGVDSTLKIQPAKLEDSAVYLCASSLVGRGRTGELFFGEGSRLTVL.

The chain uses TRBV27 and TRBJ1-5, with D hard to call. The CDR3 is 14 amino acids. V lost 0 bases and J lost 1, with 4 bases in between. Germline loops: CDR1 MNHEY, CDR2 SMNVEV (reference sequence). CDR3 sequence (DNA): TGTGCCAGCAGTTTATCAGGGAGCAATCAGCCCCAGCATTTT. As protein: CASSLSGSNQPQHF.

The chain has TRBV5-5 and TRBJ2-5; 8 bases line up with TRBD2. J was trimmed by 2 bases and V by 6 bases; bases with no gene match: 3. The CDR3 length is 13 residues. The germline CDR1 and CDR2 sequences are SGHKS and YYEKEE (reference sequence). The CDR3 nucleotides are TGTGCCAGCACCAGACTAGCGCAAGAGACCCAGTACTTC. Translation: CASTRLAQETQYF.

The chain carries TRBV28 and TRBJ1-3; 7 nucleotides align to TRBD1. Unmatched junction bases numbered 14, after V lost 9 bases and J lost 0 bases. The CDR3 sequence is 17 residues long. Germline CDR1 MDHEN, CDR2 SYDVKM. The CDR3 here is CASFPPPGQNSGNTIYF. The CDR3 coding sequence is TGTGCCAGTTTCCCCCCACCGGGACAGAACTCTGGAAACACCATATATTTT.

Notes on this clone: The same CDR3 also results from other DNA sequences found in this sample. The chain combines TRBV9 with TRBJ2-1; 9 nucleotides line up with TRBD2. V was clipped by 0 bases and J by 4 bases; unmatched bases: 2. Germline loops: CDR1 SGDLS, CDR2 YYNGEE. The CDR3 covers 15 residues. CDR3 protein: CASSVGAGGYNEQFF. CDR3 DNA: TGTGCCAGCAGCGTAGGGGCGGGAGGGTACAATGAGCAGTTCTTC.

This chain joins TRBV28 and TRBJ2-3; 8 nucleotides agree with TRBD1. The germline CDR1 and CDR2 sequences are MDHEN and SYDVKM. The junction had 17 bases not matched to a gene; V was cut back by 7 bases and J by 11 bases. The CDR3 consists of 15 residues. CDR3 amino acids: CASTTGGRGARGQYF. The CDR3 DNA reads TGTGCCAGCACCACAGGGGGGCGCGGCGCGAGAGGGCAGTATTTT. The full variable domain, its missing parts supplied by reference TRBV28 and TRBJ2-3, is DVKVTQSSRYLVKRTGEKVFLECVQDMDHENMFWYRQDPGLGLRLIYFSYDVKMKEKGDIPEGYSVSREKKERFSLILESASTNQTSMYLCASTTGGRGARGQYFGPGTRLTVL.

The rearrangement uses TRBV7-2 and TRBJ2-7, with D possibly matching TRBD2 (6 bases). The length of the CDR3 is 15 residues. The V end lost 3 bases, the J end lost 3 bases, and 15 bases lay between the germline ends. Germline V gene data show CDR1 as SGHTA and CDR2 as FQGNSA. CDR3 DNA: TGTGCCAGCAGCTTGGGGCTAGCGCCAAACTACGAGCAGTACTTC. Translation gives CASSLGLAPNYEQYF.

The chain has TRBV19 and TRBJ2-7, with 7 bases that match TRBD1. The CDR3 extends over 15 amino acids. Trimming took 5 bases from V and 2 from J; bases not matched to a gene: 9. CDR1 is LNHDA and CDR2 is SQIVND in the germline V gene (reference sequence). The chain's CDR3 is CASSVGTVLPYEQYF. CDR3 nucleotide sequence: TGTGCCAGTAGTGTTGGGACAGTACTACCCTACGAGCAGTACTTC.

This clone appeared once. The V gene is TRBV18, the J gene TRBJ1-1, with D perhaps TRBD1 (5 bases). The CDR3 totals 16 residues. Germline CDR1 is KGHSH and CDR2 is LQKENI. Between the trimmed V and J ends, which lost 1 base and 0 bases, there was a span of 12 bases. The CDR3 sequence is CASSPQATGMNTEAFF. CDR3 DNA sequence: TGTGCCAGCTCACCACAGGCCACAGGAATGAACACTGAAGCTTTCTTT.

This sequence joins TRBV15 and TRBJ1-1, with D perhaps TRBD1 (6 bases). The CDR3 has 20 residues. CDR1 is LNHNV and CDR2 is YYDKDF in the germline V gene (reference sequence). The V end was cut by 0 bases, the J end by 0 bases, with 23 bases between. CDR3 DNA: TGTGCCACCAGCAGAGAGAGGGGGGTAGGAATGAGGGGTATGAACACTGAAGCTTTCTTT. It encodes CATSRERGVGMRGMNTEAFF.